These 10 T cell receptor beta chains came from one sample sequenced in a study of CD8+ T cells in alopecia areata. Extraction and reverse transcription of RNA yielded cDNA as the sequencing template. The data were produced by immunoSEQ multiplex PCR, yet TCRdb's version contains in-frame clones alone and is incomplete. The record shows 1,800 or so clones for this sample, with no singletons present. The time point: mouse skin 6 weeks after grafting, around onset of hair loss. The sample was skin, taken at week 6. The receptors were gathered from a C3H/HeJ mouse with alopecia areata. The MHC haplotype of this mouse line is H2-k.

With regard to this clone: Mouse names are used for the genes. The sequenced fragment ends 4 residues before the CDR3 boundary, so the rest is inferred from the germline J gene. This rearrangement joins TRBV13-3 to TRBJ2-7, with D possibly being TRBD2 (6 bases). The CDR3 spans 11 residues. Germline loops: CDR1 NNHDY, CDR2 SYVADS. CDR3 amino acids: CASTGEYEQYF. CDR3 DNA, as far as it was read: TGTGCCAGCACTGGGGAGTAT.

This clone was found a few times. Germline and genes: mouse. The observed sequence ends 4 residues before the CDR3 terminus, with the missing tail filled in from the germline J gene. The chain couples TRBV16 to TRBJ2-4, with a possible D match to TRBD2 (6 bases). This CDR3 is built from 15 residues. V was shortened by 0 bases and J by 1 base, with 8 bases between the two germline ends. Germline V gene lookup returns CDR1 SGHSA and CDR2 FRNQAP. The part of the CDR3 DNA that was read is TGTGCAAGCAGCTTAGATTTGGGGGGTCAAAAC. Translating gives CASSLDLGGQN. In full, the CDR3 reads CASSLDLGGQNTLYF.

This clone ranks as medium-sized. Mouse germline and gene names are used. This CDR3 is CASSGGARDAETLYF. The part of the CDR3 DNA that was read is TGTGCCAGCAGTGGGGGGGCGCGAGATGCAGAA. V is TRBV13-1 and J is TRBJ2-3, with D possibly matching TRBD2 (7 bases). The read terminates 4 residues ahead of where the CDR3 ends, so the germline J gene completes it. V was trimmed by 3 bases and J by 2 bases, leaving 13 bases between them. The V gene's germline CDR1 is NSHNY and CDR2 SYGAGN. There are 15 residues in the CDR3.

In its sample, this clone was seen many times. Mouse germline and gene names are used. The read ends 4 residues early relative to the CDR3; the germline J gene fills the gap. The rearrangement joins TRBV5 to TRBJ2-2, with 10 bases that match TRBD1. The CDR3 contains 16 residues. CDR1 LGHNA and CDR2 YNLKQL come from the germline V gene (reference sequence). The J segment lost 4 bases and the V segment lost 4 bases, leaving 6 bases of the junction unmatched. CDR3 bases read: TGTGCCAGCAGCCCTCGACAGGGGGCTAGCACCGGG. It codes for CASSPRQGASTG. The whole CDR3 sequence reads CASSPRQGASTGQLYF.

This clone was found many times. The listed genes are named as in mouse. The CDR3 loop is CASSDESGGPNTEVFF. The CDR3 bases that were read are TGTGCCAGCAGTGATGAATCGGGGGGACCAAACACA. This rearrangement joins TRBV13-1 to TRBJ1-1; maybe TRBD1 (5 bases). Read data end 4 residues before the CDR3 end; the end is taken from the germline J gene. Per the germline V gene, CDR1 is NSHNY and CDR2 is SYGAGN. The CDR3 runs to 16 residues. Trimming shortened V by 0 bases and J by 0 bases, and 12 bases separated the two germline ends.

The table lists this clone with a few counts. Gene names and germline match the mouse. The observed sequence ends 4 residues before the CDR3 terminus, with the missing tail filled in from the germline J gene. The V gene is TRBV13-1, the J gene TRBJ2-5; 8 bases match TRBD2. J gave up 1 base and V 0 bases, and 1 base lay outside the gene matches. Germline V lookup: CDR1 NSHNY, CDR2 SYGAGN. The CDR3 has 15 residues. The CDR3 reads CASSDVGGYQDTQYF. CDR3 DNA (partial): TGTGCCAGCAGTGATGTGGGGGGGTACCAAGAC.

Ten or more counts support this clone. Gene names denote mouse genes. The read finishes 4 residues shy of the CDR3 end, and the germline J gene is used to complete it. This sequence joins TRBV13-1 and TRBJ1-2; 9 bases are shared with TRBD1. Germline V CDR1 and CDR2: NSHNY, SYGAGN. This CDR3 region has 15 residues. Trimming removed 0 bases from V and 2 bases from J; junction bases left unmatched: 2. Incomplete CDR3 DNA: TGTGCCAGCAGTGATGCACAGGGGGCGAACTCC. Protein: CASSDAQGANS. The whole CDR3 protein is CASSDAQGANSDYTF.

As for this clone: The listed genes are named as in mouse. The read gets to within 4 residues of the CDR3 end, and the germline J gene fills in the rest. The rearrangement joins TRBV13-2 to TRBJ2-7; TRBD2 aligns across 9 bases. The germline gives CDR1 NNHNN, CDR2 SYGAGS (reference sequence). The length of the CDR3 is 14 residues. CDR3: CASGDVGGAYEQYF. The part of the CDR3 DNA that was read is TGTGCCAGCGGTGATGTTGGGGGGGCTTAT.

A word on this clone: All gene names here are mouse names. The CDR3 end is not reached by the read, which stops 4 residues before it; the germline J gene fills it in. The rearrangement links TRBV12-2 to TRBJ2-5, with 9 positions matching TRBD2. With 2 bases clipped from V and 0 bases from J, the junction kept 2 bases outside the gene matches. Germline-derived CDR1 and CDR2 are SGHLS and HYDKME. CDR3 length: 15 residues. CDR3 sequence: CASSRLGVNQDTQYF. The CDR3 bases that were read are TGTGCCAGCTCTCGACTGGGGGTCAACCAAGAC.

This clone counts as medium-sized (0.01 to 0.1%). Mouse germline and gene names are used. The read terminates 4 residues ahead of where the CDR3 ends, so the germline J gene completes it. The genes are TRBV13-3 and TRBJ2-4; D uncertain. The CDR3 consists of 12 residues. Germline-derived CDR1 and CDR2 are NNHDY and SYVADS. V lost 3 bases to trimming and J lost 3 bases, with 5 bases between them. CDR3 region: CASSGRQNTLYF. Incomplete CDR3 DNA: TGTGCCAGCAGTGGAAGGCAAAAC.